Listed below are T cell receptor beta chains from one sample, sequenced in a study of T-cell reconstitution after alpha-beta-depleted transplantation in children. Using its own MiXCR run on the PCR reads, TCRdb lists one record per CDR3 protein. This sample carries hundreds of thousands of distinct CDR3 sequences, about 12% of them seen once, and the ten largest clones take over 2.5%. Sequencing was performed on PBMCs from the stem cell graft donor, taken from the stem cell graft. These TCRs come from a human donor who donated a stem cell graft to a child with acute lymphoblastic leukemia. The conserved cysteine and the conserved F or W are not part of the CDR3 here.

v_call	cdr3_length	j_call	cdr3_aa
TRBV18	13	TRBJ2-1	ASSPGTSGGRPQF
TRBV25-1	13	TRBJ2-7	ASSEYRTVRYEQY
TRBV12-5	9	TRBJ2-1	ASGPQDEQF
TRBV12-3/TRBV12-4	12	TRBJ2-3	ASSYASGTDTQY
TRBV7-2	8	TRBJ2-7	ASGVYEQY
TRBV20-1	10	TRBJ2-7	GTGTNSYEQY
TRBV18	11	TRBJ1-4	ASSPAAQEKLF
TRBV7-6	11	TRBJ1-4	ASSLRVREKLF
TRBV29-1	12	TRBJ2-7	SVDGAGGPYEQY
TRBV4-3	14	TRBJ1-4	ASSQDFAGVEEKLF
TRBV29-1	11	TRBJ2-7	SVETSWSYEQY
TRBV4-3	13	TRBJ1-4	ASSHGGRGNEKLF
TRBV7-2	14	TRBJ1-1	ASSLEAPRGRTEAF
TRBV12-3/TRBV12-4	13	TRBJ2-1	ASSSGTPAHNEQF